The rows below give T cell receptor beta chains drawn from one sample of a study of blood T cell repertoires in COVID-19. Sequencing used immunoSEQ multiplex PCR; TCRdb keeps in-frame clones, though not all of them. The table has tens of thousands of clones, roughly 84% seen once; the top ten hold approximately 9.4%. The sample taken for sequencing was peripheral blood. These receptor sequences come from a man older than 75 with active COVID-19. Both conserved end residues are part of each CDR3. A D gene is named only where the DNA matches it firmly. Size values are once, few and many counts, or a class for expanded clones, and some rows have none.

-	few	TRBV6-5	TRBJ2-1	CASREEVRGLFF	TGTGCCAGCAGGGAGGAAGTTCGCGGTCTATTCTTC
-	few	TRBV6-2/TRBV6-3	TRBJ1-6	CASSLGRNYNSPLHF	TGTGCCAGCAGTTTAGGCAGGAACTATAATTCACCCCTCCACTTT
-	-	TRBV6-1	TRBJ2-7	CASSEMSFPYEQYF	TGTGCCAGCAGTGAAATGTCGTTTCCCTACGAGCAGTACTTC
-	-	TRBV5-1	TRBJ1-2	CASSYDSEYGYTF	TGCGCCAGCAGCTACGACAGCGAATATGGCTACACCTTC
-	-	TRBV19	TRBJ2-5	CASRQQETQYF	TGTGCCAGTAGGCAGCAAGAGACCCAGTACTTC
TRBD2	once	TRBV10-3	TRBJ2-5	CAIRGTSGEETQYF	TGTGCCATCAGGGGGACTAGCGGGGAAGAGACCCAGTACTTC
TRBD2	-	TRBV5-4	TRBJ2-5	CASSLSSGGVLETQYF	TGTGCCAGCAGCTTATCTAGCGGGGGGGTTTTAGAGACCCAGTACTTC
TRBD1	-	TRBV7-2	TRBJ1-2	CASSLGHTGGEGYTF	TGTGCCAGCAGCTTAGGTCATACAGGGGGGGAAGGCTACACCTTC
-	once	TRBV12-3/TRBV12-4	TRBJ2-2	CASSPGTLGELFF	TGTGCCAGCAGTCCAGGAACACTCGGGGAGCTGTTTTTT
-	-	TRBV7-2	TRBJ1-5	CASSGGTRQPQHF	TGTGCCAGCAGCGGGGGGACGCGTCAGCCCCAGCATTTT
-	-	TRBV2	TRBJ1-1	CASSPPYTEAFF	TGTGCCAGCAGCCCCCCTTACACTGAAGCTTTCTTT
TRBD1	once	TRBV5-1	TRBJ1-6	CASSLEPGTDSPLHF	TGCGCCAGCAGCTTGGAGCCGGGGACAGATTCACCCCTCCACTTT
-	-	TRBV5-6	TRBJ2-5	CASSLSAGQETQYF	TGTGCCAGCAGCTTGTCGGCAGGGCAAGAGACCCAGTACTTC
TRBD1	-	TRBV18	TRBJ1-1	CASSSQGAGNTEAFF	TGTGCCAGCTCGTCACAGGGGGCTGGGAACACTGAAGCTTTCTTT
TRBD2	-	TRBV4-2	TRBJ2-6	CASSQNSGGPSGANVLTF	TGTGCCAGCAGCCAAAATAGCGGGGGACCCTCTGGGGCCAACGTCCTGACTTTC
-	few	TRBV19	TRBJ1-6	CASREADNIYNSPLHF	TGTGCCAGTAGGGAGGCGGATAATATTTATAATTCACCCCTCCACTTT
-	-	TRBV6-5	TRBJ1-2	CASSQRSNRGGYTF	TGTGCCAGCTCTCAGAGGTCGAATAGGGGTGGCTACACCTTC
TRBD1	-	TRBV2	TRBJ2-5	CASSGGTGETQYF	TGTGCCAGCAGTGGTGGGACAGGAGAGACCCAGTACTTC
-	-	TRBV4-1	TRBJ1-5	CASSEPEGDAQPQHF	TGCGCCAGCAGCGAACCAGAAGGGGATGCTCAGCCCCAGCATTTT
TRBD1	-	TRBV7-2	TRBJ1-5	CASSLVQGFNQPQHF	TGTGCCAGCAGCTTAGTACAGGGGTTTAATCAGCCCCAGCATTTT
-	-	TRBV30	TRBJ1-5	CAWSVRANQPQHF	TGTGCCTGGAGTGTCAGGGCAAATCAGCCCCAGCATTTT
TRBD2	-	TRBV19	TRBJ2-2	CASTNPGLAANTGELFF	TGTGCCAGTACCAACCCGGGACTAGCGGCGAACACCGGGGAGCTGTTTTTT
-	-	TRBV6-4	TRBJ2-3	CASSDTESTDTQYF	TGTGCCAGCAGTGACACGGAGAGCACAGATACGCAGTATTTT
TRBD1	-	TRBV5-1	TRBJ1-6	CASSLVAGGNNSPLHF	TGCGCCAGCAGCTTGGTGGCAGGGGGTAACAATTCACCCCTCCACTTT
TRBD2	-	TRBV5-1	TRBJ2-7	CASSLAGGADIYEQYF	TGCGCCAGCAGCTTGGCCGGGGGGGCCGATATATACGAGCAGTACTTC
TRBD1	-	TRBV19	TRBJ1-1	CASSTTGRTEAFF	TGTGCCAGTAGTACGACAGGGAGGACTGAAGCTTTCTTT
TRBD2	-	TRBV5-8	TRBJ2-3	CASSPPLAGADTQYF	TGTGCCAGCAGCCCCCCCTTAGCGGGCGCAGATACGCAGTATTTT
TRBD1	-	TRBV19	TRBJ1-6	CASSTAGTGNSPLHF	TGTGCCAGTAGTACTGCCGGGACAGGTAATTCACCCCTCCACTTT